This T cell receptor beta chain was found in a study of shared clonotypes between healthy human individuals. Study-wide context: The study used three CD4 naive, three CD4 memory, two CD8 naive and one CD8 memory plate per donor. Points from the study as a whole: Shared clonotypes across all four donors exceeded non-shared ones in generation probability.

Remarks on this clone: Its specificity is not known.

Clones were sequenced by immunoSEQ multiplex PCR, and TCRdb holds only the in-frame ones, with some missing. Here the sample spans about 1 million clones, 75% to 85% being singletons. V lost 0 bases, J lost 7 bases, and 13 bases lay in between. Looked up from germline, CDR1 is SGHNT and CDR2 is YENEEA. The CDR3 loop spans 15 amino acids. The clonotype comes from a man aged 18 to 30 in good health. Some clones in this sample may be carry-over from other donors' samples. The chain couples TRBV11-3 to TRBJ2-1; D may be TRBD2 (6 bases). Sequenced input: memory CD4+ T cells from PBMCs. The subset here: CD45RA-negative fraction. CDR3: CASSLEAGKRNEQFF. In DNA form, the CDR3 reads TGTGCCAGCAGCTTAGAGGCGGGAAAAAGGAATGAGCAGTTCTTC.